Each of the 16 T cell receptor beta chains below was sequenced from the same sample in a study of T cell responses to AZD1222 COVID-19 vaccine (dated by TCRdb to the early 2020s). The library was obtained by the immunoSEQ multiplex PCR assay. In TCRdb, the immuneACCESS table is reduced to in-frame sequences with V and J assigned. These tables do not hold every clone; where another copy was compared, an unresolved V gene accounts for under half, and the others remain unexplained. This sample holds 120,000 or so clones; 85% to 90% were observed only once. In total, the top ten clones hold approximately 8.1% of the sample. The sample's time point label is to be understood as: baseline before first vaccination. The sample consisted of peripheral blood, taken on day 0 of AZD1222 vaccination. The receptors stem from an adult in good health.

This chain links TRBV7-6 with TRBJ2-2, with D tentatively TRBD2 (5 bases). V was trimmed by 4 bases and J by 0 bases, leaving 15 bases between them. The CDR3 has 17 residues. Germline-derived CDR1 and CDR2 are SGHVS and FNYEAQ. Here the CDR3 reads CASSSRDPGTNTGELFF. The CDR3 nucleotides read TGTGCCAGCAGCTCCAGAGACCCCGGGACGAACACCGGGGAGCTGTTTTTT.

The chain is built from TRBV28 and TRBJ2-1, with D possibly TRBD2 on 6 matching bases. The CDR3 consists of 14 residues. Trimming took off 5 bases at V and 4 bases at J, with 12 bases between the two ends. CDR1 MDHEN and CDR2 SYDVKM come from the germline V gene. Here the CDR3 DNA reads TGTGCCAGCAGTCGGAGAAGCGGGTACAATGAGCAGTTCTTC. It is translated as CASSRRSGYNEQFF.

The chain links TRBV7-3 to TRBJ2-6, with D perhaps TRBD1 (5 bases). Germline V gene data show CDR1 as SGHTA and CDR2 as FQGTGA. The CDR3 runs to 15 residues. The V end was cut by 3 bases, the J end by 2 bases, with 8 bases between. The CDR3 DNA sequence: TGTGCCAGCAGCTTGGAAGGGGCTGGGGCCAACGTCCTGACTTTC. It codes for CASSLEGAGANVLTF. Based on the CDR3 plus reference TRBV7-3 and TRBJ2-6, the full variable domain is GAGVSQTPSNKVTEKGKYVELRCDPISGHTALYWYRQSLGQGPEFLIYFQGTGAADDSGLPNDRFFAVRPEGSVSTLKIQRTERGDSAVYLCASSLEGAGANVLTFGAGSRLTVL.

This clone appeared a few times. The gene calls are TRBV3-1 (or the pseudogene TRBV3-2) and TRBJ2-5, with TRBD2 matching 12 bases. CDR1 and CDR2 from the germline V gene are LGHDT and YNNKEL (reference sequence). J gave up 4 bases and V 3 bases, and 9 bases lay outside the gene matches. The CDR3 is 17 amino acids. The CDR3 loop reads CASSQVLAGGGGETQYF. The CDR3 DNA follows: TGTGCCAGCAGCCAGGTCCTAGCGGGGGGGGGCGGAGAGACCCAGTACTTC.

The chain recombines TRBV24-1 with TRBJ1-4, with TRBD1 matching 10 bases. Germline loops: CDR1 KGHDR, CDR2 SFDVKD. V was pared by 2 bases and J by 7 bases, with 6 bases of the junction left unmatched. CDR3 length equals 16 residues. The CDR3 DNA reads as TGTGCCACCAGTGATTCCCGACAGGGGGCGAGTGAAAAACTGTTTTTT. Residues: CATSDSRQGASEKLFF.

The genes are TRBV28 and TRBJ2-3; no firm D call. V gave up 1 base and J gave up 4 bases, with 9 bases separating them. CDR3 length: 14 residues. The germline CDR1 and CDR2 sequences are MDHEN and SYDVKM. DNA of the CDR3: TGTGCCAGCAGTTTATTTAACGAAGCAGATACGCAGTATTTT. Protein product: CASSLFNEADTQYF.

The CDR3 DNA is TGTGCCAGCAGCCCGCCAGGGGGGCGCACCGGGGAGCTGTTTTTT. As protein: CASSPPGGRTGELFF. The V and J genes are TRBV14 and TRBJ2-2; D might be TRBD1 (7 bases). CDR1 and CDR2 (germline): SGHDN, FVKESK. Trimming stripped 4 bases from V and 4 bases from J, with 13 bases between. CDR3 length: 15 amino acids.

This chain joins TRBV5-1 and TRBJ2-3; 8 bases map to TRBD1. CDR1 SGHRS and CDR2 YFSETQ come from the germline V gene. V lost 0 bases and J lost 4; bases outside the gene matches: 7. This CDR3 region has 16 residues. The CDR3 spells CASSLATGVGADTQYF. The CDR3 coding sequence is TGCGCCAGCAGCTTGGCGACAGGGGTAGGGGCAGATACGCAGTATTTT.

The V gene is TRBV7-2, the J gene TRBJ1-4; a weak D match, TRBD1 (5 bases). Germline values: CDR1 SGHTA, CDR2 FQGNSA. The ends were cut back, 7 bases at V and 6 bases at J, with 15 bases in the middle. The length of the CDR3 is 14 residues. CDR3 sequence: CASTRGSRDEKLFF. The CDR3 nucleotides read TGTGCCAGCACCCGGGGGAGTAGGGATGAAAAACTGTTTTTT.

V usage is TRBV11-2 and J usage is TRBJ1-1, with TRBD1 matching over 9 bases. CDR3 length: 15 residues. The ends lost 3 bases at V and 3 bases at J; junction bases unmatched: 5. Germline assignment: CDR1 SGHAT and CDR2 FQNNGV. CDR3 region: CASSFDGQGHTEAFF. DNA of the CDR3: TGTGCCAGCAGCTTTGATGGACAGGGGCACACTGAAGCTTTCTTT.

This rearrangement joins TRBV7-9 to TRBJ2-3, with TRBD2 matching 7 bases. V trimming: 5 bases; J trimming: 0 bases; junction bases outside the gene matches: 8. Germline loops: CDR1 SEHNR, CDR2 FQNEAQ (reference sequence). CDR3 size: 16 residues. As DNA, the CDR3 is TGTGCCAGCAGCCCTGGACTAGATTCTAGCACAGATACGCAGTATTTT. Translating it yields CASSPGLDSSTDTQYF.

The chain joins TRBV6-5 to TRBJ2-7; the match to TRBD2 covers 9 bases. With 2 bases clipped from V and 1 base from J, the junction kept 3 bases outside the gene matches. This CDR3 spans 15 amino acids. Germline lookup yields CDR1 MNHEY and CDR2 SVGAGI. The CDR3 DNA follows: TGTGCCAGCAGTTACGCGGGAGGGGGGTCCTACGAGCAGTACTTC. As protein: CASSYAGGGSYEQYF.

The gene calls are TRBV6-5 and TRBJ2-1; possible D gene TRBD2, 6 bases. Germline CDR1 is MNHEY and CDR2 is SVGAGI. The CDR3 is 13 amino acids. Trimming removed 5 bases at V and 8 bases at J, with 13 bases between. The CDR3 spells CASSRERADEQFF. In DNA, the CDR3 is TGTGCCAGCAGTCGGGAGAGGGCTGATGAGCAGTTCTTC.

The chain joins TRBV7-2 to TRBJ2-5, with 8 bases aligning to TRBD2. This CDR3 region has 13 residues. Germline-derived CDR1 and CDR2 are SGHTA and FQGNSA. Unmatched junction bases numbered 4, after V lost 5 bases and J lost 5 bases. The CDR3: CASSRGGWETQYF. CDR3 DNA sequence: TGTGCCAGCAGCCGGGGGGGTTGGGAGACCCAGTACTTC.

This clone was picked up a small number of times. The V call is TRBV7-9, the J call TRBJ2-1; D possibly corresponds to TRBD1 (5 bases). Trimming pared 5 bases from V and 6 bases from J, leaving 14 bases between. CDR3 size: 14 residues. Germline CDR1 reads SEHNR; CDR2 reads FQNEAQ (reference sequence). CDR3 DNA: TGTGCCAGCAGCGCCGACAGAGCCTCCAATGAGCAGTTCTTC. It yields the protein CASSADRASNEQFF.

The J gene is TRBJ2-2, the V gene TRBV19; D gene uncertain. Looked up from germline, CDR1 is LNHDA and CDR2 is SQIVND (reference sequence). Trimming cost V 4 bases and J 7 bases, with 7 bases left between them. This CDR3 is built from 12 residues. CDR3 amino acids: CASSTSVGELFF. The CDR3 DNA reads as TGTGCCAGTAGTACGTCGGTCGGGGAGCTGTTTTTT.